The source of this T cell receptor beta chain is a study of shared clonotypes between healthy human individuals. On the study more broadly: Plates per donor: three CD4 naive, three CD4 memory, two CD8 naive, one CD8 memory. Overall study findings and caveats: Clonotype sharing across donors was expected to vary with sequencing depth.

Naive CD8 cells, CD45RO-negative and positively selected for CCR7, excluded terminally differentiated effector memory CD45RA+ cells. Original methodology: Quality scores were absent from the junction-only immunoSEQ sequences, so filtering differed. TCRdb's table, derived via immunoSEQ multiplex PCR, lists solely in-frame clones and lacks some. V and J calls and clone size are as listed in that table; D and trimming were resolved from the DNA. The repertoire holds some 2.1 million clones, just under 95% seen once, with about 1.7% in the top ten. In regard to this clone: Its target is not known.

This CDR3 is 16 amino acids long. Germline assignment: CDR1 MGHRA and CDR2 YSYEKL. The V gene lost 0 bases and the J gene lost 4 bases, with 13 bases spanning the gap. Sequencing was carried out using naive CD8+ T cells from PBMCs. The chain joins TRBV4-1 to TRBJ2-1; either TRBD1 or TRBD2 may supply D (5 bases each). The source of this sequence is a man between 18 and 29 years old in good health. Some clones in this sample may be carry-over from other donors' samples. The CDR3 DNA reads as TGCGCCAGCAGCCAAGAAGGCTTCGGGGCTTACAATGAGCAGTTCTTC. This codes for CASSQEGFGAYNEQFF.